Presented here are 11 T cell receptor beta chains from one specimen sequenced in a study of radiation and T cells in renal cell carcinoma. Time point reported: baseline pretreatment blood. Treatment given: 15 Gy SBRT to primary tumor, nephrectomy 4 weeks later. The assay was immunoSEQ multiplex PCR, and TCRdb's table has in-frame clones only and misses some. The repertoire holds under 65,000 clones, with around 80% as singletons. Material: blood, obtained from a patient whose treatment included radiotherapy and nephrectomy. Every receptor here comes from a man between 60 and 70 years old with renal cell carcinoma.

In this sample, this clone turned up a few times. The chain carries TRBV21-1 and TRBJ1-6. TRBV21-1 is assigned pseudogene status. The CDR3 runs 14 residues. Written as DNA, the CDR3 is TGTGCCAGCAGCAACCGAGGACCCGATTCACCCCTCCACTTT. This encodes CASSNRGPDSPLHF.

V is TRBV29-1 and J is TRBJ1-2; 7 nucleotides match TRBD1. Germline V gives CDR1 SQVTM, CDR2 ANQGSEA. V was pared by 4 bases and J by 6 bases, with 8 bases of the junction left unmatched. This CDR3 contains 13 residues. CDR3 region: CSVGDGQEDGYTF. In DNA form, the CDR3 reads TGCAGCGTTGGGGATGGACAGGAGGATGGCTACACCTTC.

In DNA, the CDR3 is TGTGCCAGCAGCTTCAAGGGACTAGTAAACACCGGGGAGCTGTTTTTT. Protein sequence: CASSFKGLVNTGELFF. The J gene is TRBJ2-2, the V gene TRBV7-2; 8 positions agree with TRBD2. V was pared by 3 bases and J by 2 bases, with 5 bases of the junction left unmatched. The CDR3 extends over 16 amino acids. Germline CDR1 is SGHTA and CDR2 is FQGNSA.

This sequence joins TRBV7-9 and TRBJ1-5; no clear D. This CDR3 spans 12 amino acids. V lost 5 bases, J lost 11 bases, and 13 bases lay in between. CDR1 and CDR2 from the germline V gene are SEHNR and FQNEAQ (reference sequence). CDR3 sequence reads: CASSPGERAQHF. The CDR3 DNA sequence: TGTGCCAGCAGCCCGGGTGAGCGGGCCCAGCATTTT.

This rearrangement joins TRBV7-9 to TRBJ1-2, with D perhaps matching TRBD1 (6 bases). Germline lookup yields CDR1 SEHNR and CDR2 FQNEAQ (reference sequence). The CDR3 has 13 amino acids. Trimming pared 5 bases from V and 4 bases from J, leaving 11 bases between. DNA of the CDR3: TGTGCCAGCAGCGAACAGGGTTTCTATGGCTACACCTTC. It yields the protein CASSEQGFYGYTF. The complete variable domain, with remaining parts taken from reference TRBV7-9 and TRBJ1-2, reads DTGVSQNPRHKITKRGQNVTFRCDPISEHNRLYWYRQTLGQGPEFLTYFQNEAQLEKSRLLSDRFSAERPKGSFSTLEIQRTEQGDSAMYLCASSEQGFYGYTFGSGTRLTVV.

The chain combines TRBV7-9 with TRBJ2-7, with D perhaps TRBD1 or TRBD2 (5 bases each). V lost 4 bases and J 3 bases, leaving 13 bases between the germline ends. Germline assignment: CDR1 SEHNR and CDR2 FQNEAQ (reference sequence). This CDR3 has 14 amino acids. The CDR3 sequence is CASSSPGPRYEQYF. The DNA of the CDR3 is TGTGCCAGCAGCTCGCCGGGACCCCGCTACGAGCAGTACTTC.

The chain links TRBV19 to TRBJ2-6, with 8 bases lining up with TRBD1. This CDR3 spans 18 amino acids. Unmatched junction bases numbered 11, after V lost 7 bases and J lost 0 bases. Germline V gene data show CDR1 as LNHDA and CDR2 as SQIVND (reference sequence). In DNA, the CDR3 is TGTGCCAGTAATCCAGGGGGCGGGGTATTCTCTGGGGCCAACGTCCTGACTTTC. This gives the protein CASNPGGGVFSGANVLTF.

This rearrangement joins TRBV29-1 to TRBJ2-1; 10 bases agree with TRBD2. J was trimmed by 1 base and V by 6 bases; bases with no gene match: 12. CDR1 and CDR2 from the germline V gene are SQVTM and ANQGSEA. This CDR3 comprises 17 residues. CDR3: CSVMDGGAGGSYNEQFF. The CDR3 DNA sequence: TGCAGCGTCATGGACGGGGGAGCGGGAGGGTCCTACAATGAGCAGTTCTTC.

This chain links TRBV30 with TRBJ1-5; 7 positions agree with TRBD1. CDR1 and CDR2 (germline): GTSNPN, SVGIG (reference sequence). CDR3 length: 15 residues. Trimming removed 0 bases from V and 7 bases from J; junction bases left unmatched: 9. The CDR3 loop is CAWSVLQGIDQPQHF. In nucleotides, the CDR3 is TGTGCCTGGAGTGTACTACAGGGGATAGACCAGCCCCAGCATTTT.

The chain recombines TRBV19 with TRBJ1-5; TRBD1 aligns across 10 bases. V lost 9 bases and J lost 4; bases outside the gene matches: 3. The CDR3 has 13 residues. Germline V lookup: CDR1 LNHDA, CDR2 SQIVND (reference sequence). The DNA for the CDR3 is TGTGCCAGCGCGGGACAGGGGAATCAGCCCCAGCATTTT. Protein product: CASAGQGNQPQHF.

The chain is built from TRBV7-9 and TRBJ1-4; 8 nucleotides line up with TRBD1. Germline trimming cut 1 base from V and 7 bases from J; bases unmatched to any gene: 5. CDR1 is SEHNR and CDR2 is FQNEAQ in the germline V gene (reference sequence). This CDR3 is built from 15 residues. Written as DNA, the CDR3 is TGTGCCAGCAGCTTAGGCCAGGGGGCCTTTGAAAAACTGTTTTTT. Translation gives CASSLGQGAFEKLFF.